Following are 9 T cell receptor beta chains from one sample sequenced in a study of blood T cells in healthy people across ages. Then a second PCR, running roughly 7 to 11 cycles, was carried out with a sample-barcoded 5' primer and a J-beta primer mix. In TCRdb, the 5' RACE reads were re-called with MiXCR into one record per CDR3 protein. The table lists approximately 1.5 million distinct CDR3 sequences, approximately 32% of them singletons. Material for sequencing was blood. Source of these receptors: a woman aged 30 to 39 in good health.

This rearrangement joins TRBV15 to TRBJ1-2; 8 bases line up with TRBD1. This CDR3 is built from 15 residues. Trimming removed 5 bases from V and 0 bases from J; junction bases left unmatched: 5. Germline V gives CDR1 LNHNV, CDR2 YYDKDF (reference sequence). The CDR3 nucleotides read TGTGCCACCAGCTTTGGACAGGGAACTAACTATGGCTACACCTTC. Translation gives CATSFGQGTNYGYTF.

The chain couples TRBV2 to TRBJ2-5, with D unresolved. V gave up 4 bases and J gave up 1 base, with 10 bases separating them. The CDR3 has 14 amino acids. Germline lookup yields CDR1 SNHLY and CDR2 FYNNEI. The CDR3 DNA sequence: TGTGCCAGCAGTGTCGGTCGGATCCAAGAGACCCAGTACTTC. Its protein is CASSVGRIQETQYF.

This clonotype has only a few counts. The chain couples TRBV20-1 to TRBJ1-6, with D unresolved. The length of the CDR3 is 17 residues. V lost 2 bases and J 6 bases, leaving 20 bases between the germline ends. Germline V lookup: CDR1 DFQATT, CDR2 SNEGSKA (reference sequence). CDR3 protein: CSARFGGTGTRNSPLHF. The CDR3 nucleotides read TGCAGTGCTAGATTCGGAGGAACCGGAACTCGTAATTCACCCCTCCACTTT.

This chain joins TRBV20-1 and TRBJ2-3; 9 positions agree with TRBD2. Trimming removed 6 bases from V and 5 bases from J; junction bases left unmatched: 12. The CDR3 contains 15 residues. CDR1 is DFQATT and CDR2 is SNEGSKA in the germline V gene (reference sequence). The CDR3 region is CSAPRGGGARDTQYF. CDR3 nucleotide sequence: TGCAGTGCCCCACGGGGCGGGGGGGCGAGAGATACGCAGTATTTT.

The chain joins TRBV5-1 to TRBJ2-7, with TRBD1 matching over 9 bases. Germline values: CDR1 SGHRS, CDR2 YFSETQ. The CDR3 covers 14 residues. V dropped 4 bases and J dropped 2; count of bases not matched to a gene: 4. The CDR3 bases are TGCGCCAGCAGCCGGACAGGGGAAACCTACGAGCAGTACTTC. Translated: CASSRTGETYEQYF.

The chain recombines TRBV27 with TRBJ2-6, with unresolved D. The V and J ends lost 6 bases and 1 base respectively, with 13 bases between them. The CDR3 covers 16 residues. The V gene's germline CDR1 is MNHEY and CDR2 SMNVEV (reference sequence). CDR3 DNA sequence: TGTGCCAGCAGCGAGGTTAGGTATTCTGGGGCCAACGTCCTGACTTTC. It encodes CASSEVRYSGANVLTF.

The sample holds a few counts of this clonotype. The V call is TRBV28, the J call TRBJ2-7; D remains unclear. With 4 bases removed from V and 3 bases from J, the gap between germline ends came to 19 bases. The germline CDR1 and CDR2 sequences are MDHEN and SYDVKM. The CDR3 totals 16 residues. The CDR3 here is CASSSSLDSSVYEQYF. The DNA of the CDR3 is TGTGCCAGCAGTTCCTCCTTGGATAGTAGTGTCTACGAGCAGTACTTC.

The chain has TRBV20-1 and TRBJ2-1; a possible D gene is TRBD1 (5 bases). The CDR3 totals 16 residues. V was trimmed by 3 bases and J by 1 base, leaving 16 bases between them. Germline CDR1 reads DFQATT; CDR2 reads SNEGSKA (reference sequence). The CDR3 loop is CSASENWGTSYNEQFF. The CDR3 bases are TGCAGTGCTAGTGAGAACTGGGGCACATCCTACAATGAGCAGTTCTTC.

This chain links TRBV5-1 with TRBJ2-1, with TRBD2 matching over 10 bases. The germline gives CDR1 SGHRS, CDR2 YFSETQ. Trimming removed 4 bases from V and 5 bases from J; junction bases left unmatched: 6. CDR3 length: 15 amino acids. CDR3 sequence (DNA): TGCGCCAGCAGCCCACTAGCGGGAACTGACAATGAGCAGTTCTTC. Its translation is CASSPLAGTDNEQFF.